The rows below give T cell receptor beta chains drawn from one sample of a study of CD8 T cells in ankylosing spondylitis. A single record per CDR3 protein comes from TCRdb applying MiXCR to the 5' RACE reads. The data show 250,000 to 400,000 distinct CDR3 sequences, approximately 10% seen once. Sequenced material: blood, either unsorted or a sorted T cell fraction (not recorded which). These TCRs come from a female donor with ankylosing spondylitis or in good health (not recorded which). Each CDR3 is given with its conserved first and last residue. D genes are given only for firm matches. A clone size is listed for some rows: how often the clone was seen (once, few, many), or a class if it is expanded.

V,size,J,D,CDR3,DNA
TRBV6-2/TRBV6-3,-,TRBJ1-5,-,CASSYSGRNNQPQHF,TGTGCCAGCAGTTACTCCGGGCGGAACAATCAGCCCCAGCATTTT
TRBV12-3/TRBV12-4,few,TRBJ2-5,-,CASSPFRVGETQYF,TGTGCCAGCAGCCCTTTTCGGGTTGGGGAGACCCAGTACTTC
TRBV4-2,many,TRBJ1-4,-,CASSQEAGPNEKLFF,TGTGCCAGCAGCCAAGAGGCGGGCCCTAATGAAAAACTGTTTTTT
TRBV27,few,TRBJ1-2,-,CASSPADRLRITAGGYTF,TGTGCCAGCAGCCCCGCGGACAGACTCCGTATTACGGCCGGTGGCTACACCTTC
TRBV20-1,-,TRBJ2-1,TRBD1,CSARVWGTGLENEQFF,TGCAGTGCTAGAGTTTGGGGGACAGGGCTGGAAAATGAGCAGTTCTTC
TRBV20-1,many,TRBJ2-1,-,CSAPLRYAGNEQFF,TGCAGTGCCCCGCTGAGGTATGCGGGCAATGAGCAGTTCTTC
TRBV20-1,many,TRBJ1-5,TRBD1,CSATTGTGGRREQPQHF,TGCAGTGCTACTACCGGGACAGGGGGCCGTCGAGAACAGCCCCAGCATTTT
TRBV9,many,TRBJ1-1,-,CASSVVWGLNTEAFF,TGTGCCAGCAGCGTAGTATGGGGTCTGAACACTGAAGCTTTCTTT
TRBV20-1,-,TRBJ2-2,TRBD2,CSARVYPGLAGLANTGELFF,TGCAGTGCTAGAGTATATCCGGGACTAGCGGGCCTCGCGAACACCGGGGAGCTGTTTTTT
TRBV7-9,-,TRBJ1-6,-,CASREGGHSPLHF,TGTGCCAGCAGGGAGGGGGGCCATTCACCCCTCCACTTT
TRBV20-1,many,TRBJ1-2,-,CSARGGGDGYTF,TGCAGTGCTAGGGGAGGGGGTGATGGCTACACCTTC
TRBV3-1,-,TRBJ2-1,-,CASSPFGDEQFF,TGTGCCAGCAGCCCTTTTGGGGATGAGCAGTTCTTC
TRBV20-1,many,TRBJ1-1,-,CSAWKGRNTEAFF,TGCAGTGCTTGGAAAGGACGGAACACTGAAGCTTTCTTT
TRBV20-1,many,TRBJ1-6,TRBD1,CSARIGTGSNSPLHF,TGCAGTGCTAGAATCGGGACAGGGTCGAATTCACCCCTCCACTTT
TRBV7-9,many,TRBJ2-7,-,CASSLGPWGYEQYF,TGTGCCAGCAGCTTAGGACCCTGGGGCTACGAGCAGTACTTC
TRBV6-1,many,TRBJ2-3,TRBD1,CASSEWPDRSTSKRPDTQYF,TGTGCCAGCAGTGAGTGGCCGGACAGGTCGACAAGCAAGAGGCCGGATACGCAGTATTTT
TRBV9,many,TRBJ2-1,TRBD1,CASSTRFGTGSYNEQFF,TGTGCCAGCTCCACCCGGTTTGGGACAGGCTCCTACAATGAGCAGTTCTTC
TRBV5-1,-,TRBJ2-2,TRBD1,CASLGGTGTTGELFF,TGCGCCAGCCTGGGCGGGACAGGGACCACCGGGGAGCTGTTTTTT
TRBV5-1,many,TRBJ2-3,-,CASSTADADTQYF,TGCGCCAGCAGCACCGCGGACGCAGATACGCAGTATTTT
TRBV7-9,many,TRBJ1-1,-,CASSLGRGETEAFF,TGTGCCAGCAGCTTAGGCAGGGGAGAGACTGAAGCTTTCTTT
TRBV14,once,TRBJ1-2,-,CASSQDFLRTRNYGYTF,TGTGCCAGCAGCCAAGATTTTCTGCGGACAAGAAACTATGGCTACACCTTC
TRBV6-1,many,TRBJ1-1,-,CASSQQGSGTEAFF,TGTGCCAGCAGTCAACAGGGTAGTGGCACTGAAGCTTTCTTT
TRBV20-1,many,TRBJ1-6,-,CSARNREQSSYNSPLHF,TGCAGTGCTAGAAACCGGGAACAGAGCTCCTATAATTCACCCCTCCACTTT
TRBV9,many,TRBJ2-1,TRBD1,CASSKPGQGALLPSREQFF,TGTGCCAGCAGCAAACCGGGACAGGGGGCTTTACTACCTAGCAGGGAGCAGTTCTTC
TRBV7-2,many,TRBJ2-1,TRBD1,CASSLDRGIYNEQFF,TGTGCCAGCAGCCTGGACAGGGGCATCTACAATGAGCAGTTCTTC
TRBV5-1,-,TRBJ2-7,-,CASSYRESPYEQYF,TGCGCCAGCAGCTACCGGGAGTCCCCCTACGAGCAGTACTTC
TRBV2,-,TRBJ1-5,-,CASSEDGDSNQPQHF,TGTGCCAGCAGTGAAGACGGAGATAGCAATCAGCCCCAGCATTTT
TRBV3-1,many,TRBJ2-4,-,CASSQEAGNIQYF,TGTGCCAGCAGCCAAGAGGCAGGAAACATTCAGTACTTC
TRBV18,-,TRBJ2-7,-,CASSPPTLTYEQYF,TGTGCCAGCTCACCACCGACGCTAACCTACGAGCAGTACTTC
TRBV29-1,many,TRBJ1-3,-,CSVEDGRSSGNTIYF,TGCAGCGTTGAAGATGGGCGCAGCTCTGGAAACACCATATATTTT
TRBV5-1,few,TRBJ1-1,-,CASSTRGIGSLNTEAFF,TGCGCCAGCAGTACCAGGGGTATAGGATCTTTGAACACTGAAGCTTTCTTT
TRBV4-1,many,TRBJ2-7,-,CASSQAGAPYEQYF,TGCGCCAGCAGCCAGGCGGGGGCCCCCTACGAGCAGTACTTC
TRBV29-1,many,TRBJ1-2,TRBD1,CSVEQGAGDYGYTF,TGCAGCGTAGAACAGGGGGCGGGTGACTATGGCTACACCTTC
TRBV18,-,TRBJ2-5,TRBD1,CASSPTGQGVQETQYF,TGTGCCAGCTCCCCGACGGGACAGGGAGTCCAAGAGACCCAGTACTTC
TRBV20-1,few,TRBJ2-2,-,CSAGIAAAGTGELFF,TGCAGTGCTGGCATAGCGGCGGCGGGAACCGGGGAGCTGTTTTTT
TRBV20-1,few,TRBJ2-3,TRBD2,CSASTLAGVSDTQYF,TGCAGTGCTAGTACTCTAGCGGGAGTGTCAGATACGCAGTATTTT
TRBV20-1,many,TRBJ2-7,TRBD1,CSAAHGTGGLYEQYF,TGCAGTGCTGCGCATGGGACAGGGGGTCTCTACGAGCAGTACTTC
TRBV6-5,-,TRBJ2-7,-,CASSYSRGSYEQYF,TGTGCCAGCAGTTACTCCCGGGGATCCTACGAGCAGTACTTC
TRBV20-1,many,TRBJ2-1,-,CSTHPRGRYNEQFF,TGCAGTACTCACCCTAGGGGCCGCTACAATGAGCAGTTCTTC
TRBV6-1,many,TRBJ2-1,-,CASRVTSSSYNEQFF,TGTGCCAGCAGGGTGACGAGCAGCTCCTACAATGAGCAGTTCTTC
TRBV18,few,TRBJ2-1,-,CASSPLSDEQFF,TGTGCCAGCTCACCACTATCCGATGAGCAGTTCTTC
TRBV29-1,many,TRBJ1-1,-,CSGTNTEAFF,TGCAGCGGCACGAACACTGAAGCTTTCTTT
TRBV4-2,many,TRBJ2-2,TRBD2,CASSQEGLAGGNTGELFF,TGTGCCAGCAGCCAAGAGGGACTAGCGGGAGGGAACACCGGGGAGCTGTTTTTT
TRBV19,few,TRBJ1-1,TRBD1,CASGYRGRNTEAFF,TGTGCCAGTGGCTACAGGGGGCGGAACACTGAAGCTTTCTTT
TRBV10-2,few,TRBJ2-2,TRBD2,CASSSHSGTGTGELFF,TGCGCCAGCAGTTCCCATAGCGGGACTGGCACCGGGGAGCTGTTTTTT